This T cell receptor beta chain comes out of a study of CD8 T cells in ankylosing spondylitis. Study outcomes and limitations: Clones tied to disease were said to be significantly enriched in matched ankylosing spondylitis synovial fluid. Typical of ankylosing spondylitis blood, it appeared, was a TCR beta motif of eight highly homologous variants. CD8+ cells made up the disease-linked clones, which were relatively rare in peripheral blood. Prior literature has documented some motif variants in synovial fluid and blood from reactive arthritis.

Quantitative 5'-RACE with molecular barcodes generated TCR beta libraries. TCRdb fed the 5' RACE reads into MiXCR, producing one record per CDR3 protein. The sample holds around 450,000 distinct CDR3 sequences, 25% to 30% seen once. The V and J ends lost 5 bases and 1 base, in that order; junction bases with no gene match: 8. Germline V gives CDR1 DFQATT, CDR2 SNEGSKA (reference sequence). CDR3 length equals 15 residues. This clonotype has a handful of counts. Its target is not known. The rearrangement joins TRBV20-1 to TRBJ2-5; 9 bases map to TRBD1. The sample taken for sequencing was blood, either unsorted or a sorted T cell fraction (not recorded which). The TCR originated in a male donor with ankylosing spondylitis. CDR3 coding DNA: TGCAGTGCTCCCCCGGGACAGGGCGCCCAAGAGACCCAGTACTTC. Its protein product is CSAPPGQGAQETQYF.